A single sample gave rise to the 8 T cell receptor beta chains below, sequenced in a study of T cell responses to AZD1222 COVID-19 vaccine. Generated by immunoSEQ multiplex PCR, the TCRdb table keeps only in-frame clones and is missing some. The sample consists of more than 60,000 clones, roughly 84% of them appearing once. This sample comprised peripheral blood, obtained 28 days after the second AZD1222 dose. The receptors here all came from an adult who received the AZD1222 COVID-19 vaccine.

The rearrangement uses TRBV3-1 (or the pseudogene TRBV3-2) and TRBJ1-1, with D uncertain. The germline V and J ends were trimmed by 0 bases and 10 bases, with 12 bases remaining between them. CDR1 and CDR2 (germline): LGHDT, YNNKEL (reference sequence). The CDR3 extends over 13 amino acids. CDR3 in amino acids: CASSQDLGRAAFF. CDR3 DNA sequence: TGTGCCAGCAGCCAAGATCTGGGCCGTGCAGCTTTCTTT.

A note on this clone: A read error may produce the germline difference seen at one junction end. The rearrangement uses TRBV5-4 and TRBJ1-2, with D tentatively TRBD1 (5 bases). The CDR3 covers 14 residues. Germline V gives CDR1 SGHNT, CDR2 YYREEE (reference sequence). CDR3 region: CASSTPKGNSGYTF. The DNA of the CDR3 is TGTGCCAGCAGCACCCCGAAGGGGAACTCTGGCTACACCTTC.

The V gene is TRBV6-6, the J gene TRBJ1-1, with 7 bases lining up with TRBD1. Germline V lookup: CDR1 MNHNY, CDR2 SVGAGI (reference sequence). Trimming cost V 5 bases and J 3 bases; bases outside gene matches: 15. The CDR3 loop spans 17 amino acids. The CDR3 is CASSQKTDRDWDTEAFF. The CDR3 nucleotides are TGTGCCAGCAGTCAGAAGACTGACAGGGATTGGGACACTGAAGCTTTCTTT.

CDR3 region: CASSGDRIIHQPQHF. In DNA form, the CDR3 reads TGTGCCAGCAGTGGGGACCGTATTATCCATCAGCCCCAGCATTTT. V usage is TRBV25-1 and J usage is TRBJ1-5; TRBD1 might be the D (5 bases). Between the trimmed V and J ends, which lost 4 bases and 5 bases, there was a span of 15 bases. This CDR3 spans 15 amino acids. From germline, CDR1 is MGHDK and CDR2 SYGVNS. Using reference TRBV25-1 and TRBJ1-5 for the parts outside the CDR3, the full variable domain is EADIYQTPRYLVIGTGKKITLECSQTMGHDKMYWYQQDPGMELHLIHYSYGVNSTEKGDLSSESTVSRIRTEHFPLTLESARPSHTSQYLCASSGDRIIHQPQHFGDGTRLSIL.

Only a few counts were recorded for this clone. This chain links TRBV4-1 with TRBJ1-6, with 10 bases that match TRBD1. Germline loops: CDR1 MGHRA, CDR2 YSYEKL. The trim removed 0 bases at V and 10 bases at J, leaving 15 bases unmatched. The CDR3 sequence is 19 residues long. For the CDR3, the DNA is TGCGCCAGCAGCCAAGATCCGGGACGCGTTGGACAGGGGGTATCACCCCTCCACTTT. Its protein product is CASSQDPGRVGQGVSPLHF.

Concerning this clone itself: Other nucleotide sequences from this sample produce the same CDR3. This chain links TRBV9 with TRBJ2-5; 7 bases are a match to TRBD1. J lost 3 bases, V lost 2 bases, and 4 bases had no gene match. Per the germline V gene, CDR1 is SGDLS and CDR2 is YYNGEE. This CDR3 region has 14 residues. CDR3 bases: TGTGCCAGCAGCGTCACCGGGACAGAAGAGACCCAGTACTTC. This encodes CASSVTGTEETQYF.

V gene TRBV27 combines with J gene TRBJ2-7; D gene ambiguous. The V and J ends lost 3 bases and 4 bases respectively, with 10 bases between them. Germline CDR1 reads MNHEY; CDR2 reads SMNVEV (reference sequence). The CDR3 spans 13 residues. CDR3 in amino acids: CASSFSLEYEQYF. The CDR3, as DNA: TGTGCCAGCAGTTTCTCTCTAGAATACGAGCAGTACTTC.

The CDR3 is CASSSGAGSTDTQYF. DNA of the CDR3: TGTGCCAGCAGCTCGGGGGCAGGGTCCACAGATACGCAGTATTTT. The V and J genes are TRBV5-4 and TRBJ2-3, with D possibly called TRBD1 or TRBD2 (6 bases each). The CDR3 is 15 amino acids. The germline V gene encodes CDR1 SGHNT and CDR2 YYREEE (reference sequence). V lost 3 bases, J lost 2 bases, and 13 bases lay in between.